One T cell receptor beta chain is described in this entry. Its antigen is not identified. Through 5' RACE with UMI labels, the TRB cDNA libraries were prepared. Following a re-call of the 5' RACE reads, TCRdb has one entry per CDR3 protein and lacks DNA. The ten most abundant clones cover about 0.48% of a sample with 130,000 or so distinct CDR3 sequences. This specimen comes from a study of CXCR3-negative and CXCR3-positive naive CD8 T cells. Broader study findings: Hydrophobicity of TRB CDR3s was greater in CXCR3-positive naive cells than in CXCR3-negative naive cells. Diversity ran similarly high across both naive subsets but far lower in memory CD8+ cells.

This CDR3 has 17 amino acids. Germline V gene data show CDR1 as SEHNR and CDR2 as FQNEAQ (reference sequence). Naive CD8+ T cells were CD45RO-CCR7+CD27+CD95-. Sequenced sample: naive CXCR3- CD8+ T cells from blood. Subset indicated: CD45RO-CCR7+CD27+CD95- naive CD8+ T cells lacking CXCR3 (TNR3-). V gene TRBV7-9 combines with J gene TRBJ2-3; TCRdb proposes TRBD1, but this gene call is untestable without DNA. The sequence derives from a human donor in good health. Some clones in this sample may be carry-over from other donors' samples. CDR3 residues: CASSITGGTSSTDTQYF.